Listed below are T cell receptor beta chains from one sample, sequenced in a study of CD8 T cells in ankylosing spondylitis. TCRdb redid the calling of the 5' RACE reads with MiXCR, one entry per CDR3 protein. The profile shows about 240,000 distinct CDR3 sequences, about 9.1% of them singletons. Sequencing was done on a sample of blood, either unsorted or a sorted T cell fraction (not recorded which). These receptors came from a male donor with ankylosing spondylitis or in good health (not recorded which). The CDR3 runs from the conserved cysteine through the conserved F or W. A D gene is named only where the DNA matches it firmly. Clone size, where shown, is once, few, many, or a class for clones that have expanded.

D	length	V	J	size	DNA	CDR3
TRBD1	13	TRBV12-3/TRBV12-4	TRBJ1-2	NA	TGTGCCAGCAGTTTGGAAGGGGGCACTGGCTACACCTTC	CASSLEGGTGYTF
NA	13	TRBV29-1	TRBJ2-2	many	TGCAGCGTTGCTTCGGGGACGGGAGGGGAGCTGTTTTTT	CSVASGTGGELFF
TRBD2	15	TRBV14	TRBJ2-3	many	TGTGCCAGCAGTCGCCAACTAGCGGCCACAGATACGCAGTATTTT	CASSRQLAATDTQYF
TRBD1	15	TRBV7-9	TRBJ2-2	many	TGTGCCAGCGCAGGGACAGAGTCGAACACCGGGGAGCTGTTTTTT	CASAGTESNTGELFF
NA	15	TRBV20-1	TRBJ2-5	NA	TGCAGTGCTACCGTCCGAAATATAAGAGTCGGGACCCAGTACTTC	CSATVRNIRVGTQYF
NA	18	TRBV20-1	TRBJ1-5	NA	TGCAGTGCTAGAGATTACCGGGACGGAGCTTATAGCAATCAGCCCCAGCATTTT	CSARDYRDGAYSNQPQHF
NA	13	TRBV7-9	TRBJ1-2	few	TGTGCCAGCAGCGACCGCGTTCGCTATGGCTACACCTTC	CASSDRVRYGYTF
TRBD1	15	TRBV5-6	TRBJ2-7	many	TGTGCCAGCAGCTTGCTACGGGACAGGGACTACGAGCAGTACTTC	CASSLLRDRDYEQYF
NA	13	TRBV7-2	TRBJ1-1	many	TGTGCCAGCAGCTTATACAGGAACACTGAAGCTTTCTTT	CASSLYRNTEAFF
NA	16	TRBV7-9	TRBJ2-2	NA	TGTGCCAGCAGCCCCGTAGGAGGGGCGAACACCGGGGAGCTGTTTTTT	CASSPVGGANTGELFF
TRBD1	15	TRBV12-3/TRBV12-4	TRBJ2-7	many	TGTGCCAGCAGTATCTTGAACAGGGGTCGGAACGAGCAGTACTTC	CASSILNRGRNEQYF
TRBD1	16	TRBV3-1	TRBJ2-2	many	TGTGCCAGCAGCTTCGACAGGGGGAGATGGACCGGGGAGCTGTTTTTT	CASSFDRGRWTGELFF
TRBD1	16	TRBV10-3	TRBJ2-2	many	TGTGCCATCACCTCTGTGGGGACAGGGGGTCACGGGGAGCTGTTTTTT	CAITSVGTGGHGELFF
NA	13	TRBV20-1	TRBJ1-1	NA	TGCAGTGCTAGGGGCCTGATGAACACTGAAGCTTTCTTT	CSARGLMNTEAFF
NA	14	TRBV12-3/TRBV12-4	TRBJ1-2	NA	TGTGCCAGCAGTCCCTCGGGACAAAACTATGGCTACACCTTC	CASSPSGQNYGYTF
TRBD2	15	TRBV12-3/TRBV12-4	TRBJ2-1	many	TGTGCCAGTGATGGCGGCGGGGGGGCTTTCAGTGAGCAGTTCTTC	CASDGGGGAFSEQFF
TRBD1	15	TRBV29-1	TRBJ1-4	many	TGCAGCGTTGGGGACAGGGGTTTACCGAATGAAAAACTGTTTTTT	CSVGDRGLPNEKLFF
TRBD1	14	TRBV11-1	TRBJ1-2	NA	TGTGCCAGCAGCTTAGCCGGGACAGGGTTCGGCTACACCTTC	CASSLAGTGFGYTF
TRBD2	17	TRBV6-5	TRBJ2-2	NA	TGTGCCAGCAGTTCTTTCCGGACTAGCGGGGGCACCGGGGAGCTGTTTTTT	CASSSFRTSGGTGELFF
TRBD2	17	TRBV12-3/TRBV12-4	TRBJ2-3	many	TGTGCCAGCAGCCTGGGCACACTAGCGGGAGGGTTAGATACGCAGTATTTT	CASSLGTLAGGLDTQYF
NA	15	TRBV11-2	TRBJ2-5	NA	TGTGCCGTAAAGAATTTCGAGGGTTGGGGGGAGACCCAGTACTTC	CAVKNFEGWGETQYF
TRBD1	13	TRBV29-1	TRBJ1-1	many	TGCAGCGGTGGACAGGGGGAGGTGACTGAAGCTTTCTTT	CSGGQGEVTEAFF
NA	14	TRBV9	TRBJ1-1	many	TGTGCCAGCAGCGTAGAACCGGACTACACTGAAGCTTTCTTT	CASSVEPDYTEAFF
TRBD2	16	TRBV11-2	TRBJ2-3	many	TGTGCCAGCAGCTCTAGACTAGCGGGAAGGGCAGATACGCAGTATTTT	CASSSRLAGRADTQYF
NA	14	TRBV30	TRBJ2-5	few	TGTGCCCAGACTTCCGGCGGGTACCAAGAGACCCAGTACTTC	CAQTSGGYQETQYF
NA	13	TRBV12-3/TRBV12-4	TRBJ2-2	many	TGTGCCAGCAGTTTGTCTCACACCGGGGAGCTGTTTTTT	CASSLSHTGELFF
NA	13	TRBV29-1	TRBJ1-1	many	TGCAGCGCCTTGGGAGGGGAAGGGACTGAAGCTTTCTTT	CSALGGEGTEAFF
NA	13	TRBV29-1	TRBJ2-5	many	TGCAGCGTTTCGGTGACAGTCCAAGAGACCCAGTACTTC	CSVSVTVQETQYF
TRBD1	15	TRBV6-2/TRBV6-3	TRBJ1-5	NA	TGTGCCAGCAGTTTCGACAGGGGAAGCAATCAGCCCCAGCATTTT	CASSFDRGSNQPQHF
NA	16	TRBV9	TRBJ1-3	many	TGTGCCAGCAGCGTAGAACCCGGGACTCATGGAAACACCATATATTTT	CASSVEPGTHGNTIYF
NA	14	TRBV12-2	TRBJ2-1	few	TGTGCAAGTCGCTTAGAGGCCCGAACCAATGAGCAGTTCTTC	CASRLEARTNEQFF
NA	15	TRBV6-5	TRBJ1-2	many	TGTGCCAGCAGTTACTCAGGGTCGGAGTGGCTTGGCTACACCTTC	CASSYSGSEWLGYTF
TRBD2	15	TRBV5-6	TRBJ2-3	many	TGTGCCAGCAGACTAGCGGGGGCGAGCACAGATACGCAGTATTTT	CASRLAGASTDTQYF
NA	15	TRBV29-1	TRBJ2-2	many	TGCAGCGTTGAAGATCCGGGGGCAGTCGCCGGGGAGCTGTTTTTT	CSVEDPGAVAGELFF
NA	14	TRBV6-5	TRBJ1-5	NA	TGTGCCAGCAGTCCCTCGGGGGGTTCCTGGCCCCAGCATTTT	CASSPSGGSWPQHF
TRBD2	18	TRBV10-3	TRBJ2-3	many	TGTGCCATCAACCCTAAGGGACTAGCGGGGTCTAGCACAGATACGCAGTATTTT	CAINPKGLAGSSTDTQYF
TRBD1	14	TRBV4-3	TRBJ2-1	few	TGCGCCAGCAGAGCGGGACAGGGGATGGATGAGCAGTTCTTC	CASRAGQGMDEQFF
TRBD2	17	TRBV6-2/TRBV6-3	TRBJ2-1	many	TGTGCCAGCAGCCCACCCAAAAGACTAGCGGGAGGGCTGGAGCAGTTCTTC	CASSPPKRLAGGLEQFF
NA	13	TRBV30	TRBJ2-7	once	TGTGCCTGGGAAGAAGTAAGCTCCTACGAGCAGTACTTC	CAWEEVSSYEQYF
NA	13	TRBV18	TRBJ1-1	many	TGTGCCAGCTCCTCATCTCTGAACACTGAAGCTTTCTTT	CASSSSLNTEAFF
NA	12	TRBV12-3/TRBV12-4	TRBJ1-1	many	TGTGCCAGCAGTTTAGCCGTCTGGGAAGCTTTCTTT	CASSLAVWEAFF
NA	19	TRBV28	TRBJ2-5	NA	TGTGCCAGCAGTTTAGAACAGGGGAGGGGGAGGGCCCTTGAAGAGACCCAGTACTTC	CASSLEQGRGRALEETQYF
TRBD1	14	TRBV7-2	TRBJ2-7	few	TGTGCCAGCAGCTACGGACAGGGTGGGGCTGAGCAGTACTTC	CASSYGQGGAEQYF
NA	11	TRBV20-1	TRBJ2-5	many	TGCAGTGCTAGCGACAGAAAGACCCAGTACTTC	CSASDRKTQYF
NA	14	TRBV20-1	TRBJ1-2	many	TGCAGTGCTCGGGCTGGAGGGCGCGGCTATGGCTACACCTTC	CSARAGGRGYGYTF
TRBD1	15	TRBV9	TRBJ1-1	many	TGTGCCAGCAGCGTAGGACAGGGTATGAACACTGAAGCTTTCTTT	CASSVGQGMNTEAFF
NA	11	TRBV29-1	TRBJ2-1	many	TGCAGCTTCCGACAGAACAATGAGCAGTTCTTC	CSFRQNNEQFF
NA	14	TRBV25-1	TRBJ1-2	many	TGTGCCAGCAGATCTTCTTCTGAAGGTTATGGCTACACCTTC	CASRSSSEGYGYTF
NA	13	TRBV5-1	TRBJ2-1	many	TGCGCCAGCAGCTTGGGGGGGGCGAATGAGCAGTTCTTC	CASSLGGANEQFF